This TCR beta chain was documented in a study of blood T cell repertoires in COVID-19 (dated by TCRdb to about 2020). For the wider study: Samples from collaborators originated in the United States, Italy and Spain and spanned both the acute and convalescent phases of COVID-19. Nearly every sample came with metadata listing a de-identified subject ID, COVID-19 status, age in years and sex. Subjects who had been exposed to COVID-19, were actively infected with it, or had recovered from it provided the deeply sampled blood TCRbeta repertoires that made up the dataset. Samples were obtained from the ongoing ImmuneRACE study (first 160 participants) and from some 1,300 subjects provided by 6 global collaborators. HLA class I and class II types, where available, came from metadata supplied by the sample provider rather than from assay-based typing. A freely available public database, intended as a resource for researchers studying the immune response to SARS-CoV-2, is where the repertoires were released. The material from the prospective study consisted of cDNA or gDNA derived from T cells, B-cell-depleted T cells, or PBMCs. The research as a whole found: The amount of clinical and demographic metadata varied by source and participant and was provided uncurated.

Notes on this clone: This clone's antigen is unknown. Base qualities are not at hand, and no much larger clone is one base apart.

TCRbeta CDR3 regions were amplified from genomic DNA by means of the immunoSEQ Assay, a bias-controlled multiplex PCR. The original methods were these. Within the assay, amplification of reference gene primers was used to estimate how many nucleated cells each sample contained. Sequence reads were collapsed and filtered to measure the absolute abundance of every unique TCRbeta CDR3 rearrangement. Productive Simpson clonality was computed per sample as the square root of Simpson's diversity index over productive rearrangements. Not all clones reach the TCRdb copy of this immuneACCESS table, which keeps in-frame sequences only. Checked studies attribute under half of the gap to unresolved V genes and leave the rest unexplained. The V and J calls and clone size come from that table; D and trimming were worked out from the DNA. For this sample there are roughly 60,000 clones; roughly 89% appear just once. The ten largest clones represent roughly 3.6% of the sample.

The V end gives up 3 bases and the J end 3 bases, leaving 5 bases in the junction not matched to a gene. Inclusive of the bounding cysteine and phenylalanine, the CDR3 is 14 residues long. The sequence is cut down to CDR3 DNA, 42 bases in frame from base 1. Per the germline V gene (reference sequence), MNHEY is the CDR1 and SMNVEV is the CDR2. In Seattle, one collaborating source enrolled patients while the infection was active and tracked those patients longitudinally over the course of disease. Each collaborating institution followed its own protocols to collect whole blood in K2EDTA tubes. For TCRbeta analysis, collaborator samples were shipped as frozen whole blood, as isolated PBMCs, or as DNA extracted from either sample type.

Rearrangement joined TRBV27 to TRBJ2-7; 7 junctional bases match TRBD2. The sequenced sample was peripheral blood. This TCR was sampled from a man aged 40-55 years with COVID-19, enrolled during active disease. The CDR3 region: CASSLSGGVYEQYF. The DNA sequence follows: TGTGCCAGCAGTTTGAGTGGGGGGGTCTACGAGCAGTACTTC.